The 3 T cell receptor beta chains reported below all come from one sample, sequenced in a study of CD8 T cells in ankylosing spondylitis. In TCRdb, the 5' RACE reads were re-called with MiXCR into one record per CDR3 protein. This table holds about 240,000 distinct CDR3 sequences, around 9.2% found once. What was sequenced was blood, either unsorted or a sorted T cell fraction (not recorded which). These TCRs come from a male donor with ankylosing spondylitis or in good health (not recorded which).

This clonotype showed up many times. The CDR3 DNA reads as TGTGCCAGCAGCTCGACTCAGTCGAACACTGAAGCTTTCTTT. This sequence encodes CASSSTQSNTEAFF. The V gene is TRBV7-9, the J gene TRBJ1-1; D is ambiguous. Germline CDR1 and CDR2: SEHNR and FQNEAQ (reference sequence). V dropped 4 bases and J dropped 1 base, with 10 bases sitting between them. The CDR3 length is 14 residues.

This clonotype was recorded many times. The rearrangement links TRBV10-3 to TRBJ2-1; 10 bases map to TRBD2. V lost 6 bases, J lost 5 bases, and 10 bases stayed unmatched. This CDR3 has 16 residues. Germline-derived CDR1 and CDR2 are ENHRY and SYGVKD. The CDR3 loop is CAIRPAGGPENNEQFF. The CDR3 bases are TGTGCCATCAGGCCAGCGGGGGGGCCGGAGAACAATGAGCAGTTCTTC.

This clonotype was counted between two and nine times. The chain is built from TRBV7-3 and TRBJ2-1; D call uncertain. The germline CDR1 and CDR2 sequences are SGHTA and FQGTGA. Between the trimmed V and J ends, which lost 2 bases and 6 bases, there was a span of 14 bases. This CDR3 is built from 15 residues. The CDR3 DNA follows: TGTGCCAGCAGCTTAGGACGGATCTCGAGCAATGAGCAGTTCTTC. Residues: CASSLGRISSNEQFF.